This note documents a single T cell receptor beta chain sequence. Its cognate antigen has yet to be identified. No much larger clone is present one base from it, and per-base qualities are unavailable. The data originate from a study of blood T cell repertoires in COVID-19 (dated by TCRdb to about 2020). About the investigation overall: Samples covering the acute and convalescent phases of COVID-19 were provided by collaborators in the United States, Italy and Spain. The prospective study material was composed of cDNA or gDNA derived from T cells, B-cell-depleted T cells, or PBMCs. Deeply sampled blood TCRbeta repertoires from subjects exposed to, actively infected with, or recovered from COVID-19 were included in the dataset. The repertoires were released in a freely available public database meant as a resource for research on the immune response to SARS-CoV-2. Samples were obtained from the ongoing ImmuneRACE study (first 160 participants) and from 1,000 to 1,500 subjects provided by 6 global collaborators. Sample metadata almost always included a de-identified subject ID, COVID-19 status, age in years and sex. Where available, HLA class I and class II types were taken from metadata supplied by the sample provider and were not determined by assay-based typing. What the authors observed across the whole study: How much clinical and demographic metadata was included differed by source and by participant, and the metadata was provided uncurated.

The immunoSEQ Assay, a bias-controlled multiplex PCR, was used to amplify TCRbeta CDR3 regions from genomic DNA. The paper's data handling went like this. The number of nucleated cells in each sample was estimated from the amplification of reference gene primers within the assay. To quantify the absolute abundance of each unique TCRbeta CDR3 rearrangement, sequence reads were collapsed and filtered. For each sample, productive Simpson clonality was calculated as the square root of Simpson's diversity index across productive rearrangements. TCRdb's version of the immuneACCESS table is confined to in-frame rearrangements and falls short of the full clone set. An unresolved V gene accounts for under half of the shortfall where checked; the remainder is of unknown origin. V and J calls and clone size are copied from that table; D and trimming were computed from the DNA. The sample profile shows about 54,000 clones; around four fifths of them were found once. Clones ranked in the top ten supply over 2% of the sample.

Each collaborating institution followed its own protocols to collect whole blood in K2EDTA tubes. For TCRbeta analysis, collaborators shipped samples in one of three forms: frozen whole blood, isolated PBMCs, or DNA extracted from either of those sample types. From the cysteine up to the phenylalanine, the CDR3 has a length of 12 residues. Only the CDR3 portion is preserved as DNA: 36 bases, with reading frame beginning at the first base. At the junction V is shortened by 2 bases and J by 6 bases, with 6 bases in between. From a lookup of the germline V gene, CDR1 and CDR2 are MNHEY and SVGEGT. The chain is assembled from TRBV6-2 or TRBV6-3 and TRBJ2-3, with a weak D call of TRBD2 (5 bases match). This sequence originates from a man in his fifties with acute or convalescent COVID-19. Material for sequencing was peripheral blood. The CDR3 protein is CASSYERDTQYF. The DNA is TGTGCCAGCAGTTACGAGCGGGATACGCAGTATTTT.